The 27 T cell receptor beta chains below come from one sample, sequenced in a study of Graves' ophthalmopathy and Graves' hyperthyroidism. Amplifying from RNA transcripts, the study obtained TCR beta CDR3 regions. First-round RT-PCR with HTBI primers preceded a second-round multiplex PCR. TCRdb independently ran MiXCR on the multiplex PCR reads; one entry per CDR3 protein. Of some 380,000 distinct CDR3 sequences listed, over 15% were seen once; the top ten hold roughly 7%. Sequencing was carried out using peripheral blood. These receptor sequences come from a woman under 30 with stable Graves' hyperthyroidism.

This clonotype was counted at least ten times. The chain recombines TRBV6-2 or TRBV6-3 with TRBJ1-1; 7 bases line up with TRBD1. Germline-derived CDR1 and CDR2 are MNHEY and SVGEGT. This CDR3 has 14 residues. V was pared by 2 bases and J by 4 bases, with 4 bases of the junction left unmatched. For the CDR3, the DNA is TGTGCCAGCAGTTACCAGGGGGGCCTCACTGAAGCTTTCTTT. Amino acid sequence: CASSYQGGLTEAFF.

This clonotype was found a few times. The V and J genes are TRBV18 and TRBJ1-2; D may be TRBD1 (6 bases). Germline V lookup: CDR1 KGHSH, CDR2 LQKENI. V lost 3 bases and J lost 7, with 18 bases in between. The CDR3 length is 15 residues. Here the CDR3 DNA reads TGTGCCAGCTCACCCGGACAGCAATTGTTTACTGGCTACACCTTC. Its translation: CASSPGQQLFTGYTF.

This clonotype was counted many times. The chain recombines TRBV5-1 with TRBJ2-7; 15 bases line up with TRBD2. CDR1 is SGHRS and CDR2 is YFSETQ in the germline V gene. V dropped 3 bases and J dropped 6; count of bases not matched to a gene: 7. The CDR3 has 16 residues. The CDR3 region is CASSSGTSGRLSEQYF. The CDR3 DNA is TGCGCCAGCAGCTCCGGGACTAGCGGGAGGCTGAGCGAGCAGTACTTC.

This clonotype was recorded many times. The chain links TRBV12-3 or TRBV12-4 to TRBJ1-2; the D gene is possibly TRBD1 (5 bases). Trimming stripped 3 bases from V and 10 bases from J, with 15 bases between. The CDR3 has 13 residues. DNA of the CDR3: TGTGCCAGCAGTTTTGAGACCCAGGGTTTCTACACCTTC. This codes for CASSFETQGFYTF.

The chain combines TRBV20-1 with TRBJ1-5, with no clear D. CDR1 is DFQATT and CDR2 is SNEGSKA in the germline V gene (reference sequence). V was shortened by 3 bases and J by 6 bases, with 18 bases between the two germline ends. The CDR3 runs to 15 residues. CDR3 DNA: TGCAGTGCTAGGAAGTCTGGCAAACCCCCTCAGCCCCAGCATTTT. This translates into CSARKSGKPPQPQHF.

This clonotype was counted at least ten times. For the CDR3, the DNA is TGTGCCAGCAGCTCCGGCGGGGTCCAAGAGACCCAGTACTTC. Translating gives CASSSGGVQETQYF. The V gene is TRBV7-6, the J gene TRBJ2-5; D is perhaps TRBD2 (6 bases). Germline V gene sequence: CDR1 SGHVS, CDR2 FNYEAQ. The CDR3 sequence is 14 residues long. With 4 bases removed from V and 1 base from J, the gap between germline ends came to 10 bases.

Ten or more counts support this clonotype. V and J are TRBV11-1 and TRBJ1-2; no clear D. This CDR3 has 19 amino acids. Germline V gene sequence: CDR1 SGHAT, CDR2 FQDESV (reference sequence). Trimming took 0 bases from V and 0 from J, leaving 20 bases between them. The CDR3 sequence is CASSLAVFAQGRANYGYTF. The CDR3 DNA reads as TGTGCCAGCAGCTTAGCGGTCTTCGCCCAAGGGAGAGCTAACTATGGCTACACCTTC.

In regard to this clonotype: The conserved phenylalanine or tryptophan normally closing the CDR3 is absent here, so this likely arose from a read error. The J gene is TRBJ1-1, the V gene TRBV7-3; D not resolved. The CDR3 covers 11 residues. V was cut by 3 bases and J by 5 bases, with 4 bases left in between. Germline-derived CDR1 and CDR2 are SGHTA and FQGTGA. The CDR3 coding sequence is TGTGCCAGCAGCTTCGGGACTGAAGCTTTCTTG. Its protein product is CASSFGTEAFL.

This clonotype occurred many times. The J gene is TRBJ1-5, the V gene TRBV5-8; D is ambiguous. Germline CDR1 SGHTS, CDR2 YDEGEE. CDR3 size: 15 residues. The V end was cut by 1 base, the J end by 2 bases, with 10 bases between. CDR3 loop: CASSLWQAGNQPQHF. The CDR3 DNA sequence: TGTGCCAGCAGCTTGTGGCAGGCAGGCAATCAGCCCCAGCATTTT. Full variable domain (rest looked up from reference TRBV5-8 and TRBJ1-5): EAGVTQSPTHLIKTRGQQATLRCSPISGHTSVYWYQQALGLGLQFLLWYDEGEERNRGNFPPRFSGRQFPNYSSELNVNALELEDSALYLCASSLWQAGNQPQHFGDGTRLSIL.

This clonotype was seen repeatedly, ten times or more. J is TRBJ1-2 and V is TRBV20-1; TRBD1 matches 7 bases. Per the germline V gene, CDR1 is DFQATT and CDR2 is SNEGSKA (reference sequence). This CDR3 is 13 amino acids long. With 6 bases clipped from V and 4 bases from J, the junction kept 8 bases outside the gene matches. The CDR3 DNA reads TGCAGTGCAACGGACAGGACGTTCTATGGCTACACCTTC. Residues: CSATDRTFYGYTF.

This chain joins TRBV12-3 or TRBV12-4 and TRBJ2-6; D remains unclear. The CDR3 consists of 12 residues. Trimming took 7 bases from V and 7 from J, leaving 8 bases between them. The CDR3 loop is CASTLYANVLTF. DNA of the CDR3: TGTGCCAGCACCTTGTATGCCAACGTCCTGACTTTC.

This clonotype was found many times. Here the CDR3 reads CSVAGDSNQPQHF. CDR3 bases: TGCAGCGTTGCAGGGGATAGCAATCAGCCCCAGCATTTT. The rearrangement uses TRBV29-1 and TRBJ1-5; TRBD1 is a possible D gene (6 bases). The V end lost 4 bases, the J end lost 0 bases, and 7 bases lay between the germline ends. Germline loops: CDR1 SQVTM, CDR2 ANQGSEA. This CDR3 contains 13 residues.

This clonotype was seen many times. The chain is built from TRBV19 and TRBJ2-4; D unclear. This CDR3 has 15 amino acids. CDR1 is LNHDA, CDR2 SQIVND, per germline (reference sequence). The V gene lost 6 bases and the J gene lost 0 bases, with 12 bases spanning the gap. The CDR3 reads CASRDSPLAKNIQYF. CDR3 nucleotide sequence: TGTGCCAGTAGAGACTCCCCTCTAGCCAAAAACATTCAGTACTTC.

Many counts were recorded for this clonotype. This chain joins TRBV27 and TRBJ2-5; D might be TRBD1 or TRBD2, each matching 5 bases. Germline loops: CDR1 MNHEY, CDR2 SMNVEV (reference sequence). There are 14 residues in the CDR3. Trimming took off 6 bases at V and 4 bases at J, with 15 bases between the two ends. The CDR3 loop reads CASRPLRGRETQYF. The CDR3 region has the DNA TGTGCCAGCAGACCGCTCCGGGGACGAGAGACCCAGTACTTC.

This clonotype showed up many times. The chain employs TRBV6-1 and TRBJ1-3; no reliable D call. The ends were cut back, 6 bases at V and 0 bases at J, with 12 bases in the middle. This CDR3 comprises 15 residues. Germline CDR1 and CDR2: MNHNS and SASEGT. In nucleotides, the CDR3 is TGTGCCAGCAGGGCCGAAGGCGGCTCTGGAAACACCATATATTTT. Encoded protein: CASRAEGGSGNTIYF.

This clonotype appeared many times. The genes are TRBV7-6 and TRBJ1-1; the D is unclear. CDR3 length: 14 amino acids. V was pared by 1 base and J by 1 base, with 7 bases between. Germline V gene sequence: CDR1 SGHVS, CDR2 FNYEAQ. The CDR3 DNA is TGTGCCAGCAGCTTAGGGGAGTGGAACACTGAAGCTTTCTTT. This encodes CASSLGEWNTEAFF.

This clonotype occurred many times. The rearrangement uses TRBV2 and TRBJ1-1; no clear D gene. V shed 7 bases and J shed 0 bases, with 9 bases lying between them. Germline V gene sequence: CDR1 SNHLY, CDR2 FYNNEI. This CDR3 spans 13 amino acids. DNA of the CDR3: TGTGCCAGCACCTACATGATGAACACTGAAGCTTTCTTT. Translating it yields CASTYMMNTEAFF.

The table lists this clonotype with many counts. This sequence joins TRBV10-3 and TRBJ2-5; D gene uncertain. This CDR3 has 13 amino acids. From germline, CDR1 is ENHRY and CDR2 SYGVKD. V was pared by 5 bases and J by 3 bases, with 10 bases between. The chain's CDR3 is CAISLRVEETQYF. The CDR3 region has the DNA TGTGCCATCAGTCTGCGAGTCGAAGAGACCCAGTACTTC.

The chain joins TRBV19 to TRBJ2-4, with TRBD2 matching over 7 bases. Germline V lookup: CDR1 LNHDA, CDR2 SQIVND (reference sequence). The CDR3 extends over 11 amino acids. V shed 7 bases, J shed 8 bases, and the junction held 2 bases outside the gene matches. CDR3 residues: CASKAGDIQYF. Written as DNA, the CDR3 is TGTGCCAGTAAGGCGGGGGACATTCAGTACTTC.

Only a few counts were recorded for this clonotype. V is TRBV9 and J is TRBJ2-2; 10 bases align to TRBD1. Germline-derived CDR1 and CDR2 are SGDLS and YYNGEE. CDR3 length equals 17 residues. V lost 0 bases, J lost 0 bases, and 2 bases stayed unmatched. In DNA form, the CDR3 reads TGTGCCAGCAGCGTAGTTGGACAGGGGGCGAACACCGGGGAGCTGTTTTTT. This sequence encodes CASSVVGQGANTGELFF. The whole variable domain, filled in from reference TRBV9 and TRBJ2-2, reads DSGVTQTPKHLITATGQRVTLRCSPRSGDLSVYWYQQSLDQGLQFLIQYYNGEERAKGNILERFSAQQFPDLHSELNLSSLELGDSALYFCASSVVGQGANTGELFFGEGSRLTVL.

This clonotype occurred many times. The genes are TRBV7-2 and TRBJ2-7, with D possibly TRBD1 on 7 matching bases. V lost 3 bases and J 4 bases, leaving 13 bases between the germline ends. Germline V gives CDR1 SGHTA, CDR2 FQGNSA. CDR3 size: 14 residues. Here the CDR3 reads CASSFDRAGYEQYF. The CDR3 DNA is TGTGCCAGCAGCTTTGACAGGGCGGGGTACGAGCAGTACTTC.

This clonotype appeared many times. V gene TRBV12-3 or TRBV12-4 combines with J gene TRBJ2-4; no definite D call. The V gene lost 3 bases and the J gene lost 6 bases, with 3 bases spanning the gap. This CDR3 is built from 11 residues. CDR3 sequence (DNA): TGTGCCAGCAGTTTGGCAAACATTCAGTACTTC. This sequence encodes CASSLANIQYF.

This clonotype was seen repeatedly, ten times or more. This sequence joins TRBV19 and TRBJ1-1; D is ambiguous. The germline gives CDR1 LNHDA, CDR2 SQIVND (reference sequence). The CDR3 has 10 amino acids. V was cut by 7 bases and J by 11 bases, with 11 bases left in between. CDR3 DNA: TGTGCCAGTATAAAGGGTGAGGCTTTCTTT. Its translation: CASIKGEAFF.

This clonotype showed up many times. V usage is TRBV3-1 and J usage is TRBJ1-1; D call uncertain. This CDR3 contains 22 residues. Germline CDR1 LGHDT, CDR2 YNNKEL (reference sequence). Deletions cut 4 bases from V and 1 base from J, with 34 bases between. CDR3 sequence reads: CASSRKFPLFLRGLIENTEAFF. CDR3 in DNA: TGTGCCAGCAGCCGGAAGTTCCCCCTCTTTTTACGAGGGTTGATTGAGAACACTGAAGCTTTCTTT.

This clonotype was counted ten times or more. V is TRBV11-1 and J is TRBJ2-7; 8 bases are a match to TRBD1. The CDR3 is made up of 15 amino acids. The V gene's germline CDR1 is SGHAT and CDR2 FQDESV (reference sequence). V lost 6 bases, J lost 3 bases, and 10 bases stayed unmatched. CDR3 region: CASSYPGQEYYEQYF. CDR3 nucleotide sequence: TGTGCCAGCAGTTACCCGGGACAGGAATACTACGAGCAGTACTTC.

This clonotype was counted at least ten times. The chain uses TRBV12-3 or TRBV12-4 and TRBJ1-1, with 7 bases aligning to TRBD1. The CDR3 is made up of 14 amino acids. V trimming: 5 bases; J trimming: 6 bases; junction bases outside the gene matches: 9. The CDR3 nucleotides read TGTGCCAGCAGTGCGGGACAGAGGAAAGCTGAAGCTTTCTTT. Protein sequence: CASSAGQRKAEAFF.

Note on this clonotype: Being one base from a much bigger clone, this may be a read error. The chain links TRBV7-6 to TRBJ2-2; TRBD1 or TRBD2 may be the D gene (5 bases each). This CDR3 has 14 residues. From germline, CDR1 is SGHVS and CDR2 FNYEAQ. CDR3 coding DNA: TGTGCCGGCAGGCCCGGGACGAGGACCGGGGAGCTGTTTTTT. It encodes CAGRPGTRTGELFF.